This T cell receptor beta chain came from a study of a mutant IDH1 vaccine in newly diagnosed glioma. Study overall: Treated patients showed a male proportion of about 60%, a female proportion of around 38%, and a mean age of around 40 years. Patients had received radiotherapy, temozolomide, or both previously, most receiving both. Broader study findings: Pseudoprogression apparently tracked independently of changes in top peripheral T cell clonotypes.

To note about this clone: Antigen: not known.

The time point here: baseline, week 1 (first vaccination visit). The treatment is: pre-vaccination baseline after standard-of-care therapy. Every donor had a new WHO grade 3 or 4 astrocytoma that was IDH1-mutant, with loss of nuclear ATRX. Libraries were prepared by immunoSEQ multiplex PCR; TCRdb keeps only in-frame clonotypes and omits some of them. The sample shows about 54,000 clones, roughly 80% of them seen only once. Trimming removed 5 bases from V and 9 bases from J, with 8 bases in between. This CDR3 is 10 amino acids long. The V gene's germline CDR1 is DFQATT and CDR2 SNEGSKA (reference sequence).

The input for sequencing was PBMCs, taken from a glioma patient treated with radiotherapy, temozolomide or both. This receptor was taken from a man between 18 and 35 years old with glioma. V usage is TRBV20-1 and J usage is TRBJ2-1; D is uncertain. The CDR3 region is CSAFIGEQFF. The CDR3 DNA sequence: TGCAGTGCTTTTATTGGTGAGCAGTTCTTC.